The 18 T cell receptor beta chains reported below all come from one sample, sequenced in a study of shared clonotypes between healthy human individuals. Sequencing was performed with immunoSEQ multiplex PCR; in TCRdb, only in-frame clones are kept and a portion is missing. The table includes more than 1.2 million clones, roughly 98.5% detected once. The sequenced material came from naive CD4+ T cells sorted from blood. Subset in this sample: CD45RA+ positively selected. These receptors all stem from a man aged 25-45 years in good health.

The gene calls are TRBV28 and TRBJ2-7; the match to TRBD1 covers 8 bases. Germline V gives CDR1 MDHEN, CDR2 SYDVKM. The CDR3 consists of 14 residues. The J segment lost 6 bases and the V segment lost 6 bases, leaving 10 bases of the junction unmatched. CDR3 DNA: TGTGCCAGCAGCGAATACAGGGGGTCAGGCGAGCAGTACTTC. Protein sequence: CASSEYRGSGEQYF.

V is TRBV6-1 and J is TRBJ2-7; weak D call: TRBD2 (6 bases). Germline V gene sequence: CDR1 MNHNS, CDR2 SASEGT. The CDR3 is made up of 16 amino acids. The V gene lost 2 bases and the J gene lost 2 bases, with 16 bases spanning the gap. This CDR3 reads CASSELSGVFAYEQYF. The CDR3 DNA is TGTGCCAGCAGTGAACTTTCGGGGGTTTTCGCCTACGAGCAGTACTTC.

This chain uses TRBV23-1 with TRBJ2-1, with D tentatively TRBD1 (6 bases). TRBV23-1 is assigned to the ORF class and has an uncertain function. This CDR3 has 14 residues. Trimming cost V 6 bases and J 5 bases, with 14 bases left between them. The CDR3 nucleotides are TGCGCCAGCAGGCAGGGGCTGGCCGACAATGAGCAGTTCTTC. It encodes CASRQGLADNEQFF.

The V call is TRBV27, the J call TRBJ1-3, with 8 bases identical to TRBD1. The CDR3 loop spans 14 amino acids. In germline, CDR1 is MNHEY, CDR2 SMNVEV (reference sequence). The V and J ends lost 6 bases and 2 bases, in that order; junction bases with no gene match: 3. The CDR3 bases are TGTGCCAGCAGCAGGGGGCTGGCTGGAAACACCATATATTTT. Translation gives CASSRGLAGNTIYF.

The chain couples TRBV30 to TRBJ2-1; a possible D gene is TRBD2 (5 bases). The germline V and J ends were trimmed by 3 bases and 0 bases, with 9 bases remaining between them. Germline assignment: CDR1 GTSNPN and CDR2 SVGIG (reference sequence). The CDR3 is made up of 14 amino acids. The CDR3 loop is CAWRDLSSYNEQFF. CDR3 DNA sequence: TGTGCCTGGAGGGACTTGAGCTCCTACAATGAGCAGTTCTTC.

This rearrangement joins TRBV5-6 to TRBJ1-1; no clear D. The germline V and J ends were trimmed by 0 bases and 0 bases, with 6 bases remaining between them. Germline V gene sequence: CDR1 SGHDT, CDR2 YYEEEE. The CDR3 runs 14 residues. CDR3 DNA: TGTGCCAGCAGCTTGGTGAGGGTGAACACTGAAGCTTTCTTT. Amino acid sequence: CASSLVRVNTEAFF.

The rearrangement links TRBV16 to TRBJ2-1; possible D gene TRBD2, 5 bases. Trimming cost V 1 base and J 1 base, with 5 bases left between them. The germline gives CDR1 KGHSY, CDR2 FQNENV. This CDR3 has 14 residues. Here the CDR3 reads CASSQWESYNEQFF. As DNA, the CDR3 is TGTGCCAGCAGCCAATGGGAGTCCTACAATGAGCAGTTCTTC.

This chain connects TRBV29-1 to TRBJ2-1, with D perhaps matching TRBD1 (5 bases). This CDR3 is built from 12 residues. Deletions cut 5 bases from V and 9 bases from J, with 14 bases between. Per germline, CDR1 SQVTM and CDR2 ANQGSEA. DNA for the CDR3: TGCAGCGTTAAGCAGGGCCGTACTGAGCAGTTCTTC. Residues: CSVKQGRTEQFF.

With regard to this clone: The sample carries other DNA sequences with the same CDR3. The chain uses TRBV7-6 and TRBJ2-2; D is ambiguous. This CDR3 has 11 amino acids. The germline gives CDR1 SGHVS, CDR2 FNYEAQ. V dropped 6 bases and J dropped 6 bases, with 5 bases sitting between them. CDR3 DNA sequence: TGTGCCAGCAGTCTATCCGGGGAGCTGTTTTTT. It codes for CASSLSGELFF.

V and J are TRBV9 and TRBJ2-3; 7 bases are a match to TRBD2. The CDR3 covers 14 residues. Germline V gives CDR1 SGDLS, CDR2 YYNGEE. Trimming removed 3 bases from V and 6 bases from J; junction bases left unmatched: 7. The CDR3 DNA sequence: TGTGCCAGCAGCGGCCGAACTAGCGTGGATACGCAGTATTTT. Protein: CASSGRTSVDTQYF.

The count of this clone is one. The CDR3 protein is CASSSTGGYGYTF. The CDR3 DNA reads TGTGCCAGCAGTTCGACAGGGGGCTATGGCTACACCTTC. The chain is built from TRBV28 and TRBJ1-2, with 9 bases that match TRBD1. The germline V gene encodes CDR1 MDHEN and CDR2 SYDVKM. V lost 4 bases, J lost 4 bases, and 1 base stayed unmatched. CDR3 size: 13 residues.

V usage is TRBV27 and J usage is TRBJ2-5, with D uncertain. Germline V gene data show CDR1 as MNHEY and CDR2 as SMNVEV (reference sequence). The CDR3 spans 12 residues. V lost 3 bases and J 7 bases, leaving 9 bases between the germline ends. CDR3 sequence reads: CASSFPFGTQYF. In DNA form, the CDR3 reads TGTGCCAGCAGTTTCCCTTTCGGGACCCAGTACTTC.

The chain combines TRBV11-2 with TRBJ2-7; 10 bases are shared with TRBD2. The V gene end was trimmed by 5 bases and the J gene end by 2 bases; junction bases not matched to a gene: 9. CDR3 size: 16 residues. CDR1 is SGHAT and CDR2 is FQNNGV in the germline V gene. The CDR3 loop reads CASSPRSSGRAYEQYF. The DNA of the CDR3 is TGTGCCAGCAGCCCGAGGTCCAGCGGGAGGGCCTACGAGCAGTACTTC. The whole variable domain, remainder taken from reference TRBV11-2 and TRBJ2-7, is EAGVAQSPRYKIIEKRQSVAFWCNPISGHATLYWYQQILGQGPKLLIQFQNNGVVDDSQLPKDRFSAERLKGVDSTLKIQPAKLEDSAVYLCASSPRSSGRAYEQYFGPGTRLTVT.

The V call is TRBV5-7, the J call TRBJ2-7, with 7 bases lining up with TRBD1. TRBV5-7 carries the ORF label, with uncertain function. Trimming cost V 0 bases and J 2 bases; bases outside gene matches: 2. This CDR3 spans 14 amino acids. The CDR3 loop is CASSLGDSTYEQYF. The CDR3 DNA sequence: TGTGCCAGCAGCTTGGGGGACAGCACCTACGAGCAGTACTTC.

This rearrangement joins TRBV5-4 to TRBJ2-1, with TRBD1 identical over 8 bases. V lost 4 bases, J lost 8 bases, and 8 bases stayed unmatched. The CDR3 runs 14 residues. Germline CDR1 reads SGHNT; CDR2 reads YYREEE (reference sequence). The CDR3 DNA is TGTGCCAGCAGCCAGGACAGGGTTCGGGATGAGCAGTTCTTC. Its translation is CASSQDRVRDEQFF.

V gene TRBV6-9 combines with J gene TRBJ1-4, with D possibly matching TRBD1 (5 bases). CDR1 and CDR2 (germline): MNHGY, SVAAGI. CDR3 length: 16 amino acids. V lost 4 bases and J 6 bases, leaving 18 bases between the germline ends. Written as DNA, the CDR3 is TGTGCCAGCAGTTCTATTCCTGGCAGGGCGGATGAAAAACTGTTTTTT. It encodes CASSSIPGRADEKLFF.

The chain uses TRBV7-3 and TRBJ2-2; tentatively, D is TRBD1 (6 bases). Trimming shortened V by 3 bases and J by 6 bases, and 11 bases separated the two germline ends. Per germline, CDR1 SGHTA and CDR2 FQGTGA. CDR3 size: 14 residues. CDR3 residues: CASSFQPGAGELFF. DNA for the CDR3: TGTGCCAGCAGCTTTCAGCCAGGGGCCGGGGAGCTGTTTTTT. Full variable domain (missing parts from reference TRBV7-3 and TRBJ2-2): GAGVSQTPSNKVTEKGKYVELRCDPISGHTALYWYRQSLGQGPEFLIYFQGTGAADDSGLPNDRFFAVRPEGSVSTLKIQRTERGDSAVYLCASSFQPGAGELFFGEGSRLTVL.

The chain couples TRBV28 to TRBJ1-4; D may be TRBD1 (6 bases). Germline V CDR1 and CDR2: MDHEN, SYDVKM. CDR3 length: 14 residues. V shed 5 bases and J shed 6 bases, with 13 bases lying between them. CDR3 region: CASSQQGRDEKLFF. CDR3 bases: TGTGCCAGCAGTCAACAGGGAAGGGATGAAAAACTGTTTTTT. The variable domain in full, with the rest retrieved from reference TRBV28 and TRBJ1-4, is DVKVTQSSRYLVKRTGEKVFLECVQDMDHENMFWYRQDPGLGLRLIYFSYDVKMKEKGDIPEGYSVSREKKERFSLILESASTNQTSMYLCASSQQGRDEKLFFGSGTQLSVL.